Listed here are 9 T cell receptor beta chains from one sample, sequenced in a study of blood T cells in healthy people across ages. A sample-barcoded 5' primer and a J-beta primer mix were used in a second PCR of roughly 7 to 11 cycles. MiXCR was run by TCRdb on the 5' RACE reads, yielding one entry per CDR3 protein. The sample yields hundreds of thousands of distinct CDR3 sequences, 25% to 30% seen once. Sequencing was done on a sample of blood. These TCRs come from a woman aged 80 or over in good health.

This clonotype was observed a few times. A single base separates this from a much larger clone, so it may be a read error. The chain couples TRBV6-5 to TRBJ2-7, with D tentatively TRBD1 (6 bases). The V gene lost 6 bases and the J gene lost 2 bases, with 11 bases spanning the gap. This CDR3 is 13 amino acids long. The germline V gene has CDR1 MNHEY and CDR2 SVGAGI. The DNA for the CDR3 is TGTGCCAGCAGGGACAGACTGACCTACGAGCAGTACTTC. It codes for CASRDRLTYEQYF.

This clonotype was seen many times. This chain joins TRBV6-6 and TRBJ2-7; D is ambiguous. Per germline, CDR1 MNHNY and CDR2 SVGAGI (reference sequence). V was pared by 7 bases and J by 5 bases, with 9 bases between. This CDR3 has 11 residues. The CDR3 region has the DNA TGTGCCAGCACCCAGAGCGACGAGCAGTACTTC. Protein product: CASTQSDEQYF.

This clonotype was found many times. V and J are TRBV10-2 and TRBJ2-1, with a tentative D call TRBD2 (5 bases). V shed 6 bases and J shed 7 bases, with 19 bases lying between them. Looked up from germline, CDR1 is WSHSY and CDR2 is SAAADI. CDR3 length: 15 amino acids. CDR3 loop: CASRVEVGVRNEQFF. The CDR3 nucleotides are TGCGCCAGCAGGGTCGAGGTCGGGGTTAGAAATGAGCAGTTCTTC.

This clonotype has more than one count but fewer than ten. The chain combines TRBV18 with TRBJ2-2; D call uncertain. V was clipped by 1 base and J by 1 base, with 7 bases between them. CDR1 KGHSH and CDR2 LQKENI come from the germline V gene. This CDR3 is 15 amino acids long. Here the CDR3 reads CASSPRQLNTGELFF. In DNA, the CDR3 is TGTGCCAGCTCACCACGGCAGTTGAACACCGGGGAGCTGTTTTTT.

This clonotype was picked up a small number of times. DNA for the CDR3: TGTGCCAGCAGTTTACTAGTCGGGGGAGAGGCTGCCTACACCTTC. Translating it yields CASSLLVGGEAAYTF. The chain recombines TRBV28 with TRBJ1-2; D is perhaps TRBD1 (5 bases). Germline V gene lookup returns CDR1 MDHEN and CDR2 SYDVKM. The V gene lost 2 bases and the J gene lost 10 bases, with 20 bases spanning the gap. This CDR3 has 15 residues.

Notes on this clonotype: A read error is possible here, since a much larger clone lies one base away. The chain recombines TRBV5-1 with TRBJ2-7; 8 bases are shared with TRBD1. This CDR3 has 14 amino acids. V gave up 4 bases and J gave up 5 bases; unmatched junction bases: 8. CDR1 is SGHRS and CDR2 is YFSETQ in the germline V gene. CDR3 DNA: TGCGCCAGCAGCAGAACGACAGGGGTACACGAGCAGTACTTC. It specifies CASSRTTGVHEQYF.

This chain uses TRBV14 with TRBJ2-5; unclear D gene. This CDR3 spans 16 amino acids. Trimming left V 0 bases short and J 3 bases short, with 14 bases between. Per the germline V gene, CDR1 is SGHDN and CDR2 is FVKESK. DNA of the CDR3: TGTGCCAGCAGCCAAGATCCCCGCGGATATAAAGAGACCCAGTACTTC. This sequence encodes CASSQDPRGYKETQYF. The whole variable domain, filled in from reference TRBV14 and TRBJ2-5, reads EAGVTQFPSHSVIEKGQTVTLRCDPISGHDNLYWYRRVMGKEIKFLLHFVKESKQDESGMPNNRFLAERTGGTYSTLKVQPAELEDSGVYFCASSQDPRGYKETQYFGPGTRLLVL.

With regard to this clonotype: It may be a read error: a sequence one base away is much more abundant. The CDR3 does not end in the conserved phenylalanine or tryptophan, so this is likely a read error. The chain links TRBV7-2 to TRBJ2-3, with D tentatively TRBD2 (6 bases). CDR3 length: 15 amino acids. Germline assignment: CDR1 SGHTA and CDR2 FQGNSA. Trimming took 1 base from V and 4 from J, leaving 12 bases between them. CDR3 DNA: TGTGCCAGCAGCTTAGGGGGGGTCCCTCCAGATACGCAGTATGTT. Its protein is CASSLGGVPPDTQYV.

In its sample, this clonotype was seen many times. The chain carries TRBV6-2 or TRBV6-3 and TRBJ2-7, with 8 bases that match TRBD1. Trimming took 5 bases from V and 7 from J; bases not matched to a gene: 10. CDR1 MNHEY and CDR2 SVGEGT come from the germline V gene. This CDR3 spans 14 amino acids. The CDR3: CASSDGQGLREQYF. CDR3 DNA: TGTGCCAGCAGTGACGGACAGGGTCTCAGGGAGCAGTACTTC.